The 21 T cell receptor beta chains presented below share a single source sample, sequenced in a study of cytomegalovirus exposure and HLA in healthy donors. PCR was performed using 60 Vbeta and 13 Jbeta primers. The data were produced by immunoSEQ multiplex PCR, yet TCRdb's version contains in-frame clones alone and is incomplete. The sample records fewer than 200,000 clones, 82% being singletons. Sequences were obtained from PBMCs. The origin of the receptors is a woman aged 18-29 years in good health and CMV-seronegative.

The genes are TRBV5-8 and TRBJ2-4; maybe TRBD2 (5 bases). The CDR3 is made up of 13 amino acids. CDR1 is SGHTS, CDR2 YDEGEE, per germline. V lost 4 bases to trimming and J lost 15 bases, with 20 bases between them. This chain's CDR3 is CASSPSAGIKRYF. CDR3 nucleotides: TGTGCCAGCAGCCCCAGTGCGGGTATTAAGAGGTACTTC. The whole variable domain, remainder taken from reference TRBV5-8 and TRBJ2-4, is EAGVTQSPTHLIKTRGQQATLRCSPISGHTSVYWYQQALGLGLQFLLWYDEGEERNRGNFPPRFSGRQFPNYSSELNVNALELEDSALYLCASSPSAGIKRYFGAGTRLSVL.

This clone was counted a few times. The chain has TRBV28 and TRBJ2-3; a weak D match, TRBD1 (6 bases). The CDR3 has 14 amino acids. V dropped 2 bases and J dropped 4 bases, with 10 bases sitting between them. The germline V gene has CDR1 MDHEN and CDR2 SYDVKM. The CDR3 coding sequence is TGTGCCAGCAGTTTAAGCGGACAGTCAGATACGCAGTATTTT. Translation gives CASSLSGQSDTQYF.

The chain combines TRBV28 with TRBJ2-7; 10 positions match TRBD2. This CDR3 is built from 15 residues. Germline trimming cut 5 bases from V and 5 bases from J; bases unmatched to any gene: 9. The V gene's germline CDR1 is MDHEN and CDR2 SYDVKM. The CDR3 DNA is TGTGCCAGCAGTAGAGGGGCTAGCGGGAGCGACGAGCAGTACGTC. Translated, it gives CASSRGASGSDEQYV.

V gene TRBV19 combines with J gene TRBJ1-5; 7 positions match TRBD1. Germline CDR1 LNHDA, CDR2 SQIVND (reference sequence). With 4 bases clipped from V and 3 bases from J, the junction kept 9 bases outside the gene matches. The CDR3 length is 16 residues. CDR3 sequence: CASSTIDGTVNQPQHF. DNA of the CDR3: TGTGCCAGTAGTACCATAGATGGGACAGTCAATCAGCCCCAGCATTTT. Complete variable domain (other parts from reference TRBV19 and TRBJ1-5): DGGITQSPKYLFRKEGQNVTLSCEQNLNHDAMYWYRQDPGQGLRLIYYSQIVNDFQKGDIAEGYSVSREKKESFPLTVTSAQKNPTAFYLCASSTIDGTVNQPQHFGDGTRLSIL.

This chain links TRBV2 with TRBJ1-2; no clear D gene. The CDR3 extends over 15 amino acids. V lost 1 base and J lost 2, with 11 bases in between. Germline CDR1 and CDR2: SNHLY and FYNNEI. The CDR3 loop is CASSEEAPGNYGYTF. CDR3 bases: TGTGCCAGCAGTGAAGAGGCCCCCGGGAACTATGGCTACACCTTC.

The genes are TRBV28 and TRBJ1-3, with 9 bases matching TRBD1. Germline CDR1 MDHEN, CDR2 SYDVKM. The CDR3 consists of 14 residues. Losses at the gene ends were 6 bases for V and 4 bases for J; bases not matched to a gene: 4. This CDR3 is CASRQGAHGNTIYF. The DNA of the CDR3 is TGTGCCAGCAGACAGGGGGCGCACGGAAACACCATATATTTT.

The gene calls are TRBV27 and TRBJ2-1; D is possibly TRBD2 (6 bases). The CDR3 consists of 14 residues. In germline, CDR1 is MNHEY, CDR2 SMNVEV (reference sequence). V dropped 3 bases and J dropped 9 bases, with 15 bases sitting between them. In DNA form, the CDR3 reads TGTGCCAGCAGTTTCCTCACTAGCCTTAGTGAGCAGTTCTTC. This sequence encodes CASSFLTSLSEQFF.

The chain recombines TRBV29-1 with TRBJ1-1; no clear D. Trimming took 5 bases from V and 4 from J, leaving 14 bases between them. Germline CDR1 reads SQVTM; CDR2 reads ANQGSEA. This CDR3 has 13 amino acids. CDR3 in DNA: TGCAGCGTTAGGACTGCGACGGCCACTGAAGCTTTCTTT. It yields the protein CSVRTATATEAFF.

This chain uses TRBV4-3 with TRBJ2-6; no clear D gene. Deletions cut 0 bases from V and 1 base from J, with 4 bases between. Germline CDR1 LGHNA, CDR2 YSLEER. This CDR3 region has 15 residues. The CDR3 loop reads CASSQDASGANVLTF. In DNA, the CDR3 is TGCGCCAGCAGCCAAGATGCGTCTGGGGCCAACGTCCTGACTTTC.

CDR3 sequence: CASSQPGGSNTEAFF. CDR3 DNA: TGTGCCAGCAGCCAACCAGGGGGATCGAACACTGAAGCTTTCTTT. The chain joins TRBV4-2 to TRBJ1-1; 7 bases align to TRBD1. The ends lost 2 bases at V and 1 base at J; junction bases unmatched: 4. The V gene's germline CDR1 is LGHNA and CDR2 YNFKEQ. This CDR3 is built from 15 residues.

There are a few counts of this clone. V is TRBV30 and J is TRBJ2-7; D may be TRBD1 (6 bases). The germline CDR1 and CDR2 sequences are GTSNPN and SVGIG (reference sequence). V was cut by 3 bases and J by 4 bases, with 16 bases left in between. The CDR3 is made up of 14 amino acids. The chain's CDR3 is CAWSPGTQVYEQYF. CDR3 nucleotide sequence: TGTGCCTGGAGCCCGGGGACACAAGTATACGAGCAGTACTTC.

The gene calls are TRBV27 and TRBJ2-1, with D possibly matching TRBD1 (6 bases). Trimming shortened V by 5 bases and J by 4 bases, and 12 bases separated the two germline ends. The CDR3 length is 14 residues. CDR1 and CDR2 from the germline V gene are MNHEY and SMNVEV (reference sequence). CDR3 protein: CASSTTGKYNEQFF. The CDR3 nucleotides are TGTGCCAGCAGTACGACAGGAAAGTACAATGAGCAGTTCTTC.

About this clone itself: A junction boundary mismatches the germline segment, possibly from a read error. Other DNA sequences in the sample encode the same CDR3. The chain has TRBV9 and TRBJ1-5, with 10 bases fitting TRBD1. The CDR3 is 14 residues long. Germline loops: CDR1 SGDLS, CDR2 YYNGEE. CDR3 DNA: TGTGCCAGTAGCGTAGGACAGGGGGGCCAGCCCCAGCATTTT. Protein product: CASSVGQGGQPQHF.

This clone was seen only a few times. The chain couples TRBV6-5 to TRBJ1-5; 11 bases fit TRBD1. There are 14 residues in the CDR3. V was clipped by 6 bases and J by 7 bases; unmatched bases: 5. Germline V gene lookup returns CDR1 MNHEY and CDR2 SVGAGI. CDR3 in amino acids: CASREGQGGQPQHF. The CDR3 bases are TGTGCCAGCAGGGAGGGACAGGGGGGACAGCCCCAGCATTTT.

This chain links TRBV9 with TRBJ2-5; 9 bases line up with TRBD2. From germline, CDR1 is SGDLS and CDR2 YYNGEE. The CDR3 has 16 residues. The ends lost 3 bases at V and 0 bases at J; junction bases unmatched: 6. The CDR3, as DNA: TGTGCCAGCAGCGGTACCGGGACTAGCAACCAAGAGACCCAGTACTTC. Translated: CASSGTGTSNQETQYF.

The rearrangement uses TRBV18 and TRBJ2-1, with D perhaps TRBD2 (6 bases). CDR1 is KGHSH and CDR2 is LQKENI in the germline V gene. This CDR3 has 15 residues. V dropped 3 bases and J dropped 5 bases, with 14 bases sitting between them. For the CDR3, the DNA is TGTGCCAGCTCACCGGGTAGCGGAAATAACAATGAGCAGTTCTTC. Translating gives CASSPGSGNNNEQFF.

This chain uses TRBV29-1 with TRBJ2-6, with D maybe TRBD2 (6 bases). V was pared by 7 bases and J by 3 bases, with 13 bases between. The CDR3 has 14 residues. Looked up from germline, CDR1 is SQVTM and CDR2 is ANQGSEA. CDR3 nucleotide sequence: TGCAGCGCGGGCCCGGGGGTTGGGGCCAACGTCCTGACTTTC. Its translation is CSAGPGVGANVLTF.

The chain has TRBV27 and TRBJ2-3, with no clear D. Germline loops: CDR1 MNHEY, CDR2 SMNVEV (reference sequence). V was cut by 4 bases and J by 6 bases, with 5 bases left in between. CDR3 size: 11 residues. CDR3 nucleotides: TGTGCCAGCAGTTCTATCGATACGCAGTATTTT. Encoded protein: CASSSIDTQYF.

The chain has TRBV10-3 and TRBJ1-6, with TRBD1 matching over 7 bases. With V trimmed by 6 bases and J by 5 bases, 7 bases remained unmatched. The CDR3 totals 15 residues. The germline gives CDR1 ENHRY, CDR2 SYGVKD. CDR3 coding DNA: TGTGCCATCAGGGACCGGGACAGACATAATTCACCCCTCCACTTT. It translates to CAIRDRDRHNSPLHF.

This chain connects TRBV15 to TRBJ1-1; D is unresolved. V lost 1 base and J lost 3, with 12 bases in between. From germline, CDR1 is LNHNV and CDR2 YYDKDF (reference sequence). This CDR3 is built from 15 residues. This CDR3 reads CATSRVRETDTEAFF. DNA of the CDR3: TGTGCCACCAGCAGAGTTCGGGAGACGGACACTGAAGCTTTCTTT.

This clone was picked up a small number of times. The J gene is TRBJ2-7, the V gene TRBV10-3; 10 bases are shared with TRBD2. Germline-derived CDR1 and CDR2 are ENHRY and SYGVKD. After removal of 7 bases from V and 3 bases from J, the junction contained 6 bases not matched to a gene. The CDR3 sequence is 14 residues long. CDR3 loop: CAIIRLAGFYEQYV. Written as DNA, the CDR3 is TGTGCCATCATCAGACTAGCGGGCTTCTACGAGCAGTACGTC.